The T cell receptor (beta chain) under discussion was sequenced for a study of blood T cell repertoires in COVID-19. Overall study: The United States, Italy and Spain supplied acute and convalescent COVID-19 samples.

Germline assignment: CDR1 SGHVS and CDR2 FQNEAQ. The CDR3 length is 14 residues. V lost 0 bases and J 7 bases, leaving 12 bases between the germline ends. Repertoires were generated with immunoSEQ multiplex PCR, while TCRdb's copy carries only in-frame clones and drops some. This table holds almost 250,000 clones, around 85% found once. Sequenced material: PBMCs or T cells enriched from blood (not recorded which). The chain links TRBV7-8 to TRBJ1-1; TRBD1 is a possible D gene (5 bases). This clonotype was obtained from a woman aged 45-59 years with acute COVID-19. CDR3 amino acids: CASSLANSGIEAFF. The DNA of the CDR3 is TGTGCCAGCAGCTTAGCGAATTCAGGGATTGAAGCTTTCTTT.